The T cell receptor (beta chain) described here comes from a study of shared clonotypes between healthy human individuals. Overall study: Aged between 18 and 49, the donors were two women and three men.

The CDR3 sequence is 15 residues long. V lost 5 bases, J lost 3 bases, and 10 bases stayed unmatched. CDR1 is LNHDA and CDR2 is SQIVND in the germline V gene (reference sequence). Cells designated naive CD8 were CD45RO-negative and were positively selected for CCR7, with terminally differentiated effector memory CD45RA+ cells excluded. Adult Caucasians living in Nashville, Tennessee made up all of the donors. Study-wide results and caveats: Larger estimated richness was generally seen in naive subsets than in memory subsets.

Details on this clone: Antigen unknown.

Original analysis: Filtering was not the same, since immunoSEQ gave junction-only sequences without quality scores. Here immunoSEQ multiplex PCR was the method, and the copy in TCRdb shows in-frame clones only, minus some. D and trimming were read from the DNA, whereas the V and J calls and clone size are those reported in that table. Among about 1,900,000 clones, approximately 94% were seen once, and the ten largest hold approximately 1.2%. This chain links TRBV19 with TRBJ2-7; TRBD1 aligns across 7 bases. This TCR was recovered from a young man in good health. The sequencing input was naive CD8+ T cells sorted from blood. The CDR3 sequence: CASSAYRGIGYEQYF. CDR3 DNA sequence: TGTGCCAGTAGTGCCTACAGGGGAATTGGCTACGAGCAGTACTTC.